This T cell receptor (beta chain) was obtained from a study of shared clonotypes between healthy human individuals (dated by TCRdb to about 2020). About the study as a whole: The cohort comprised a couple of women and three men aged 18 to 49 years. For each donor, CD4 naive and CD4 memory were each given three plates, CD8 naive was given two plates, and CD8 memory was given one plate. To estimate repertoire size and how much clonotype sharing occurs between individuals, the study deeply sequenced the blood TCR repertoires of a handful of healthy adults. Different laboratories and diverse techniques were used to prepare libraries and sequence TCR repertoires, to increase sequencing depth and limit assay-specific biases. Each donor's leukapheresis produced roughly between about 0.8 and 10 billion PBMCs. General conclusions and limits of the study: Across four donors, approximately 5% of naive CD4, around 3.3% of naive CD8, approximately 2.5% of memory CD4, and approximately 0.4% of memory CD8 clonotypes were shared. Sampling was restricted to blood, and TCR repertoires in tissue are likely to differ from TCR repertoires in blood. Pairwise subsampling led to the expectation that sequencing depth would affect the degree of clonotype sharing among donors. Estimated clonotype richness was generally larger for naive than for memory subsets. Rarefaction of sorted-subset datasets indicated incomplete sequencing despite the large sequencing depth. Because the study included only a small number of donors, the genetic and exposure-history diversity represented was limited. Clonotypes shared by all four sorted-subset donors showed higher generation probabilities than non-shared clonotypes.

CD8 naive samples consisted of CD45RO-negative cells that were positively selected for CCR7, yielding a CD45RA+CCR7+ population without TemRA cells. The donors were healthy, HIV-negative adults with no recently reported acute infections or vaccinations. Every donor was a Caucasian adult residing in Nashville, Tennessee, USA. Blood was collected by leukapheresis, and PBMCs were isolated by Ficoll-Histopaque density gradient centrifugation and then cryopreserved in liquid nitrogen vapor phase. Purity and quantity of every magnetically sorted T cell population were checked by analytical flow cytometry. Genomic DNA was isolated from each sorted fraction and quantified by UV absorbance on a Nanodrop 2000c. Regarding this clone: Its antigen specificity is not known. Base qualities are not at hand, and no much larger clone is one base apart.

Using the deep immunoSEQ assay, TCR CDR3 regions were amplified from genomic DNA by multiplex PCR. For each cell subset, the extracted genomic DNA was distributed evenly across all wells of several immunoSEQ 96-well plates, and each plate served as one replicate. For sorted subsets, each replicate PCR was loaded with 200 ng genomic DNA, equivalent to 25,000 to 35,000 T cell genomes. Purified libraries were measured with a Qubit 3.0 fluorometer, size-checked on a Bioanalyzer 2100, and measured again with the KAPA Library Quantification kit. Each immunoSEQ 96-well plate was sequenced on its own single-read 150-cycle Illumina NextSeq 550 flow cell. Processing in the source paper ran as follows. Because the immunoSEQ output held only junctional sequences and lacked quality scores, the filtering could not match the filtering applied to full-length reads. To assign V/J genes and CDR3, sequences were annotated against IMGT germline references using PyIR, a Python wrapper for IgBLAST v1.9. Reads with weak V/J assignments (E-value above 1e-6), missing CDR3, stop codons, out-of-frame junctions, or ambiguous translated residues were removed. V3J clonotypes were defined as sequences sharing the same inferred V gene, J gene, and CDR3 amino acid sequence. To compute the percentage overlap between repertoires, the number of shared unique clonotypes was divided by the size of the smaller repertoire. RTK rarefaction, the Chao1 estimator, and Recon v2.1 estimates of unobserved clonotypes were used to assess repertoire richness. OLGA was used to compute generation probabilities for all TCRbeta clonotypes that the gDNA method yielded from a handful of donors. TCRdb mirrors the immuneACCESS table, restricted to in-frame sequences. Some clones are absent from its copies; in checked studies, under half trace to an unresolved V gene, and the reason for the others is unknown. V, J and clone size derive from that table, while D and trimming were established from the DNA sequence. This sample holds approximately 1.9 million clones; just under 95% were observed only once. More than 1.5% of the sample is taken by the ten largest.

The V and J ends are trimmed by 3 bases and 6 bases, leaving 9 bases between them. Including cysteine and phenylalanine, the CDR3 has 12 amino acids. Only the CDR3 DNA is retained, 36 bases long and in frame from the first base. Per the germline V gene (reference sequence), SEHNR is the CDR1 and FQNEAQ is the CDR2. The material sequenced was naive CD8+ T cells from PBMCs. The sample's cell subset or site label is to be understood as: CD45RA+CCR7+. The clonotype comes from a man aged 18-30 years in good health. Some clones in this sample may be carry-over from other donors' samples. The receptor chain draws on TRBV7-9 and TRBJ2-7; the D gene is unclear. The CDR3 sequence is CASSFGATEQYF. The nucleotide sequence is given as TGTGCCAGCAGCTTCGGCGCGACCGAGCAGTACTTC.